The clone carrying this TCR beta chain was picked up a small number of times. Its antigen is still unknown. These data originate in a study of T-cell memory formation after mild COVID-19. Study as a whole: Clusters of TCRs were largely donor specific. Study-level points and caveats: For second-wave clones that peaked at day 37, SARS-CoV-2 specificity went unverified.

TCRdb re-called the 5' RACE reads through MiXCR, storing one row per CDR3 protein. The data show around 200,000 distinct CDR3 sequences, about 20% seen once. This CDR3 is built from 14 residues. V was trimmed by 2 bases and J by 5 bases, leaving 12 bases between them. Germline assignment: CDR1 MDHEN and CDR2 SYDVKM. This receptor was obtained from an adult woman who had mild COVID-19 (a few samples of this study predate the infection). Cell type and time point are not known. The rearrangement joins TRBV28 to TRBJ1-1; D call uncertain. The sample consisted of PBMCs or a T cell subset sorted from them (not recorded which). CDR3 nucleotides: TGTGCCAGCAGTTTACCCCTCGGCCGGACTGAAGCTTTCTTT. Amino acids: CASSLPLGRTEAFF.